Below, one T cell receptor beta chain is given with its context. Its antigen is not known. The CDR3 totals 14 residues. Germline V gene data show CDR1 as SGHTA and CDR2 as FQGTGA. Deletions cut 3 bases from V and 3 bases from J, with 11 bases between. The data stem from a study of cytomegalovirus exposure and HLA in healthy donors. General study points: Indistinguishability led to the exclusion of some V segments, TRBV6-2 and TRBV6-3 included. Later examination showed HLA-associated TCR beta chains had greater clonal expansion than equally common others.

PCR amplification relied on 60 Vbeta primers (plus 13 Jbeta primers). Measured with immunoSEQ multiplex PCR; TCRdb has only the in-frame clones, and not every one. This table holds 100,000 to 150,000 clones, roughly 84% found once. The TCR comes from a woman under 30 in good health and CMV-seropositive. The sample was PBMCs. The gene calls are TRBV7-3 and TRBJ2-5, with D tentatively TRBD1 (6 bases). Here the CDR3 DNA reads TGTGCCAGCAGCTTGAGGGCAGGGGAAGAGACCCAGTACTTC. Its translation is CASSLRAGEETQYF.